This TCR beta chain was documented in a study of shared clonotypes between healthy human individuals. This clone came up once. Data came from immunoSEQ multiplex PCR; TCRdb stores just in-frame clones and leaves some out. The data contain approximately 2.5 million clones, approximately 93% of them seen just once; the ten biggest clones take up approximately 0.37%. Germline CDR1 and CDR2: WSHSY and SAAADI. CDR3 size: 14 residues. J lost 2 bases, V lost 3 bases, and 2 bases had no gene match. The receptor was derived from a man younger than 35 in good health. Some clones in this sample may be carry-over from other donors' samples. Sample: naive CD4+ T cells from PBMCs. Subset described: CD45RA+ positively selected. The rearrangement joins TRBV10-2 to TRBJ1-2, with TRBD1 matching 8 bases. CDR3 protein: CASSEDRGNYGYTF. As DNA, the CDR3 is TGCGCCAGCAGTGAAGACAGGGGAAACTATGGCTACACCTTC.